The 23 T cell receptor beta chains below come from one sample, sequenced in a study of shared clonotypes between healthy human individuals. This table comes from immunoSEQ multiplex PCR, and its TCRdb copy is limited to in-frame clones, with some not included. The repertoire includes some 470,000 clones, approximately 80% of them detected once, and 10% to 15% sits in the top ten. The sample consisted of PBMCs. These TCRs come from a woman between 35 and 50 years old in good health. Some clones in this sample may be carry-over from other donors' samples.

The rearrangement links TRBV10-3 to TRBJ2-5, with 8 nucleotides matching TRBD1. The CDR3 covers 16 residues. Germline-derived CDR1 and CDR2 are ENHRY and SYGVKD. With 8 bases clipped from V and 5 bases from J, the junction kept 16 bases outside the gene matches. CDR3 DNA sequence: TGTGCCATCCGTGCCTCTGACAGGGGATCCGGCGAGACCCAGTACTTC. Protein product: CAIRASDRGSGETQYF.

The chain couples TRBV5-8 to TRBJ2-3, with TRBD2 matching over 7 bases. Germline assignment: CDR1 SGHTS and CDR2 YDEGEE. V gave up 0 bases and J gave up 5 bases; unmatched junction bases: 6. The CDR3 length is 15 residues. The CDR3 DNA is TGTGCCAGCAGCTTGGTCGGGGGGATTAAAGATACGCAGTATTTT. Its protein product is CASSLVGGIKDTQYF. Filled out from reference TRBV5-8 and TRBJ2-3, the complete variable domain reads EAGVTQSPTHLIKTRGQQATLRCSPISGHTSVYWYQQALGLGLQFLLWYDEGEERNRGNFPPRFSGRQFPNYSSELNVNALELEDSALYLCASSLVGGIKDTQYFGPGTRLTVL.

This chain links TRBV7-2 with TRBJ1-1; 8 bases are a match to TRBD1. Unmatched junction bases numbered 4, after V lost 5 bases and J lost 5 bases. This CDR3 contains 13 residues. Germline-derived CDR1 and CDR2 are SGHTA and FQGNSA. The CDR3 bases are TGTGCCAGCAGCCCCAGGGGGCGGACTGAAGCTTTCTTT. This translates into CASSPRGRTEAFF.

V and J are TRBV28 and TRBJ1-5; D not resolved. This CDR3 comprises 14 residues. Germline CDR1 reads MDHEN; CDR2 reads SYDVKM. Trimming shortened V by 5 bases and J by 5 bases, and 13 bases separated the two germline ends. CDR3 loop: CASSLFSIDQPQHF. CDR3 sequence (DNA): TGTGCCAGCAGTCTATTCTCGATTGATCAGCCCCAGCATTTT.

The rearrangement uses TRBV6-1 and TRBJ2-2; no definite D call. The ends were cut back, 8 bases at V and 3 bases at J, with 13 bases in the middle. CDR1 MNHNS and CDR2 SASEGT come from the germline V gene. The CDR3 is 14 amino acids. The CDR3 bases are TGTGCCAGCGAAGCCGGGCCAGACACCGGGGAGCTGTTTTTT. Translating gives CASEAGPDTGELFF.

The CDR3 region has the DNA TGCGCCAGCAGCCGACTACAGGGGGCAGGGACTGAAGCTTTCTTT. Translating it yields CASSRLQGAGTEAFF. This chain links TRBV5-1 with TRBJ1-1; TRBD1 matches 9 bases. This CDR3 contains 15 residues. Looked up from germline, CDR1 is SGHRS and CDR2 is YFSETQ. V was clipped by 4 bases and J by 5 bases; unmatched bases: 9.

A remark on this clone: A far larger clone lies a single base away; this is likely a read error. This chain connects TRBV7-3 to TRBJ2-7; D not resolved. Germline-derived CDR1 and CDR2 are SGHTA and FQGTGA. The CDR3 runs 11 residues. Trimming took 5 bases from V and 0 from J, leaving 2 bases between them. CDR3 sequence (DNA): TGTGCCAGCAGCCCCTCCTACGAGCAGTACTTC. Its translation: CASSPSYEQYF.

The V call is TRBV7-9, the J call TRBJ1-4; no clear D gene. The CDR3 spans 13 residues. CDR1 and CDR2 (germline): SEHNR, FQNEAQ (reference sequence). Trimming removed 10 bases from V and 8 bases from J, with 17 bases in between. The CDR3 DNA is TGTGCCACCCCCGAACAGTTAGGGGAAAAACTGTTTTTT. This encodes CATPEQLGEKLFF.

This chain's CDR3 is CATSRDGPSSYNEQFF. Here the CDR3 DNA reads TGTGCCACCAGCAGAGATGGGCCGAGCTCCTACAATGAGCAGTTCTTC. The J gene is TRBJ2-1, the V gene TRBV15; no definite D call. Trimming cost V 0 bases and J 0 bases, with 9 bases left between them. Germline CDR1 reads LNHNV; CDR2 reads YYDKDF (reference sequence). The CDR3 is 16 residues long.

The CDR3 loop is CASTSGGGQETQYF. The CDR3 DNA follows: TGTGCCAGTACCTCTGGGGGGGGCCAGGAGACCCAGTACTTC. The chain joins TRBV19 to TRBJ2-5; TRBD2 might be the D (7 bases). Germline V lookup: CDR1 LNHDA, CDR2 SQIVND (reference sequence). The CDR3 has 14 residues. V was clipped by 7 bases and J by 5 bases, with 17 bases between them.

This clone was observed a single time. The chain joins TRBV28 to TRBJ1-1, with 7 bases identical to TRBD1. This CDR3 contains 13 residues. Per germline, CDR1 MDHEN and CDR2 SYDVKM. Losses at the gene ends were 5 bases for V and 4 bases for J; bases not matched to a gene: 4. CDR3 protein: CASSVQGVTEAFF. The CDR3 DNA reads as TGTGCCAGCAGTGTCCAGGGGGTCACTGAAGCTTTCTTT.

The V and J genes are TRBV7-3 and TRBJ2-3; 11 bases map to TRBD2. V lost 4 bases, J lost 5 bases, and 2 bases stayed unmatched. This CDR3 is built from 14 residues. Germline-derived CDR1 and CDR2 are SGHTA and FQGTGA. CDR3 in amino acids: CASSSGLAGDTQYF. The CDR3 DNA sequence: TGTGCCAGCAGCTCAGGACTAGCGGGAGATACGCAGTATTTT.

The chain carries TRBV28 and TRBJ1-3; D gene unclear. The germline gives CDR1 MDHEN, CDR2 SYDVKM. This CDR3 has 15 amino acids. V dropped 6 bases and J dropped 3 bases, with 15 bases sitting between them. The CDR3 region is CASSFRTSRGNTIYF. The DNA of the CDR3 is TGTGCCAGCAGCTTTCGGACGAGTCGTGGAAACACCATATATTTT.

The rearrangement joins TRBV5-1 to TRBJ1-2; perhaps TRBD1 as D (5 bases). The CDR3 extends over 13 amino acids. V was pared by 3 bases and J by 3 bases, with 9 bases between. In germline, CDR1 is SGHRS, CDR2 YFSETQ. Here the CDR3 reads CASSSGGYYGYTF. The CDR3 DNA is TGCGCCAGCAGCTCTGGGGGGTACTATGGCTACACCTTC.

The table lists this clone with many counts. The genes are TRBV2 and TRBJ2-7; a weak D match, TRBD2 (5 bases). This CDR3 contains 12 residues. The germline V gene has CDR1 SNHLY and CDR2 FYNNEI. The ends were cut back, 7 bases at V and 4 bases at J, with 11 bases in the middle. CDR3 sequence: CASIQEGYEQYF. The CDR3 nucleotides are TGTGCCAGCATTCAAGAGGGATACGAGCAGTACTTC.

CDR3 DNA: TGTGCCAGCAGCTTTAGGACAGGTGGCTACACCTTC. Translating it yields CASSFRTGGYTF. This chain joins TRBV7-9 and TRBJ1-2; 7 bases line up with TRBD1. Germline CDR1 is SEHNR and CDR2 is FQNEAQ (reference sequence). The CDR3 sequence is 12 residues long. V shed 3 bases, J shed 7 bases, and the junction held 2 bases outside the gene matches.

This chain links TRBV6-5 with TRBJ1-1; possible D gene TRBD1, 6 bases. CDR3 length: 14 amino acids. Looked up from germline, CDR1 is MNHEY and CDR2 is SVGAGI. V lost 5 bases to trimming and J lost 7 bases, with 17 bases between them. The CDR3 reads CASSRAGGASEAFF. The CDR3 nucleotides are TGTGCCAGCAGTCGAGCGGGGGGGGCGAGTGAAGCTTTCTTT.

The V call is TRBV7-8, the J call TRBJ2-3; D is possibly TRBD2 (5 bases). Germline V gives CDR1 SGHVS, CDR2 FQNEAQ. The CDR3 is 15 residues long. Trimming left V 5 bases short and J 0 bases short, with 12 bases between. The CDR3 DNA reads TGTGCCAGCAGCCATTTATCGGGAAGCACAGATACGCAGTATTTT. Encoded protein: CASSHLSGSTDTQYF.

V is TRBV29-1 and J is TRBJ2-7, with 11 nucleotides matching TRBD2. After removal of 7 bases from V and 2 bases from J, the junction contained 7 bases not matched to a gene. There are 14 residues in the CDR3. Germline CDR1 SQVTM, CDR2 ANQGSEA. CDR3 nucleotides: TGCAGCGCAGCCACTAGCGGGAGTCCCTACGAGCAGTACTTC. The encoded protein is CSAATSGSPYEQYF.

The chain combines TRBV5-4 with TRBJ2-7; TRBD2 matches 9 bases. Trimming removed 3 bases from V and 3 bases from J; junction bases left unmatched: 4. The CDR3 runs to 14 residues. Germline CDR1 and CDR2: SGHNT and YYREEE (reference sequence). CDR3 nucleotide sequence: TGTGCCAGCAGCTCCCGGACTAGCGACTACGAGCAGTACTTC. As protein: CASSSRTSDYEQYF.

Points on this clone: The likely explanation is a read error, given a far larger clone one base away. This chain links TRBV19 with TRBJ2-7; D is undetermined. The CDR3 totals 12 residues. V was pared by 5 bases and J by 7 bases, with 12 bases between. The V gene's germline CDR1 is LNHDA and CDR2 SQIVND (reference sequence). In DNA form, the CDR3 reads TGTGCCAGTAGTTCTTCCTTAGGAGAGCAGTACTTC. Translated: CASSSSLGEQYF.

On this clone: The CDR3 does not end in the conserved phenylalanine or tryptophan, so this is likely a read error. This rearrangement joins TRBV28 to TRBJ2-7, with 9 bases lining up with TRBD1. The germline CDR1 and CDR2 sequences are MDHEN and SYDVKM. Trimming took 4 bases from V and 5 from J; bases not matched to a gene: 9. This CDR3 has 15 amino acids. CDR3 coding DNA: TGTGCCAGCAGTTCCGGGGGGACAGGGAAGAACGAGCAGTACCTC. Translating it yields CASSSGGTGKNEQYL.

The chain links TRBV11-3 to TRBJ2-5; D might be TRBD2 (5 bases). The length of the CDR3 is 15 residues. From germline, CDR1 is SGHNT and CDR2 YENEEA. V was cut by 1 base and J by 5 bases, with 14 bases left in between. For the CDR3, the DNA is TGTGCCAGCAGCTTAGGCCGAGGGATCGGGGAGACCCAGTACTTC. Encoded protein: CASSLGRGIGETQYF.